This T cell receptor (beta chain) was recorded in a study of T cell responses to AZD1222 COVID-19 vaccine. Profiling relied on immunoSEQ multiplex PCR, and the TCRdb table lists in-frame clones only, not all of them. The sample shows 130,000 or so clones, roughly 90% of them seen only once. The germline V gene encodes CDR1 MNHEY and CDR2 SVGEGT. V trimming: 0 bases; J trimming: 4 bases; junction bases outside the gene matches: 2. This CDR3 region has 15 residues. This sequence was found in an adult in good health. The sample here was peripheral blood, taken on day 0 of AZD1222 vaccination. This sequence joins TRBV6-2 or TRBV6-3 and TRBJ2-7, with TRBD1 identical over 11 bases. CDR3 sequence (DNA): TGTGCCAGCAGTTACTCGGGACAGGGGGGGTACGAGCAGTACTTC. Translating gives CASSYSGQGGYEQYF.